This TCR beta chain was sequenced in a study of T cell repertoires in cytomegalovirus infection. Study-wide background: Recently identified HLA-C-restricted CMV epitopes were used, and well-studied HLA-B-restricted CMV epitopes were used as well.

Findings and caveats of the study: CMV carriers with the relevant HLA were identified by cumulative public TCR beta family frequency.

V shed 5 bases and J shed 3 bases, with 17 bases lying between them. The CDR3 loop spans 16 amino acids. From germline, CDR1 is SEHNR and CDR2 FQNEAQ (reference sequence). This clonotype was detected many times. The antigen is not known. TCRdb ran MiXCR on the reads and lists one entry per CDR3 protein. Found here are 900,000 to 950,000 distinct CDR3 sequences, around 32% of them singletons; the top ten hold more than 13%. This TCR was recovered from a human donor in good health (CMV status not recorded). Some clones in this sample may be carry-over from other donors' samples. The material sequenced was cultured CD8+ T cells from PBMCs, taken from culture after CMV antigen stimulation. The J gene is TRBJ2-4, the V gene TRBV7-9; D might be TRBD1 (5 bases). For the CDR3, the DNA is TGTGCCAGCAGCCCCCCTCTAGGGGTGGACAAAAACATTCAGTACTTC. Translation gives CASSPPLGVDKNIQYF.